Listed here is a single T cell receptor beta chain. The CDR3 is made up of 13 amino acids. Germline values: CDR1 SGHDT, CDR2 YYEEEE. Trimming removed 4 bases from V and 1 base from J, with 9 bases in between. This entry comes from a study of control samples from healthy donors and cancer patients. The assay was immunoSEQ multiplex PCR, and TCRdb's table has in-frame clones only and misses some. Among about 410,000 clones listed, 90% were seen once. The sample taken for sequencing was PBMCs. This rearrangement joins TRBV5-6 to TRBJ2-7; D gene ambiguous. This clonotype was obtained from a man aged 40-50 years with head and neck cancer. This chain's CDR3 is CASSADGSYEQYF. The DNA of the CDR3 is TGTGCCAGCAGCGCGGACGGATCCTACGAGCAGTACTTC.